Presented here are 30 T cell receptor beta chains from one specimen sequenced in a study of post-analysis software for immune sequencing data. General study results and limits: Patients used about 5 TRBV segments, including TRBV5-6, TRBV5-1 and TRBV20-1, more often than controls.

The TCR beta cDNA libraries carried unique molecular identifiers. TCRdb reanalysed the PCR reads using MiXCR and keeps one entry per CDR3 protein. This sample has 700,000 to 900,000 distinct CDR3 sequences, with around 45% found just once. These TCRs' antigens remain unknown. Material for sequencing was blood. These receptors were taken from a girl under 18 with multiple sclerosis.

V usage is TRBV20-1 and J usage is TRBJ2-7; 9 positions match TRBD1. With V trimmed by 5 bases and J by 2 bases, 4 bases remained unmatched. The CDR3 covers 13 residues. Germline-derived CDR1 and CDR2 are DFQATT and SNEGSKA (reference sequence). The CDR3 sequence: CSALDRGTYEQYF. The CDR3 region has the DNA TGCAGTGCTTTGGACAGGGGCACCTACGAGCAGTACTTC.

This clonotype has just a few counts. The V gene is TRBV12-3 or TRBV12-4, the J gene TRBJ1-2; 10 bases fit TRBD1. V lost 5 bases and J lost 4; bases outside the gene matches: 10. The length of the CDR3 is 16 residues. Here the CDR3 reads CASSLIRTGGGYGYTF. CDR3 nucleotides: TGTGCCAGCAGTCTCATTAGGACAGGGGGAGGCTATGGCTACACCTTC.

The J gene is TRBJ2-1, the V gene TRBV3-1; no clear D. V was clipped by 4 bases and J by 5 bases, with 24 bases between them. Germline loops: CDR1 LGHDT, CDR2 YNNKEL (reference sequence). The CDR3 covers 18 residues. The CDR3 DNA reads as TGTGCCAGCAGCCTGGTCCCAGCACCACCGGGTAGGGACAATGAGCAGTTCTTC. It specifies CASSLVPAPPGRDNEQFF.

The chain combines TRBV3-1 with TRBJ1-1; 9 nucleotides align to TRBD1. The germline V gene has CDR1 LGHDT and CDR2 YNNKEL (reference sequence). Germline trimming cut 3 bases from V and 5 bases from J; bases unmatched to any gene: 13. The CDR3 is 17 residues long. The chain's CDR3 is CASSQAHRGRVGTEAFF. In DNA form, the CDR3 reads TGTGCCAGCAGCCAGGCCCACAGGGGGCGGGTAGGAACTGAAGCTTTCTTT.

This clonotype was counted once. CDR3 amino acids: CASSQDGPGDSYEQYF. CDR3 sequence (DNA): TGCGCCAGCAGCCAAGATGGACCAGGGGACTCCTACGAGCAGTACTTC. This chain uses TRBV4-3 with TRBJ2-7; TRBD1 might be the D (6 bases). This CDR3 spans 16 amino acids. Trimming took 0 bases from V and 0 from J, leaving 12 bases between them. From germline, CDR1 is LGHNA and CDR2 YSLEER.

In this sample, this clonotype turned up a few times. V is TRBV7-9 and J is TRBJ2-7; D might be TRBD2 (6 bases). Per the germline V gene, CDR1 is SEHNR and CDR2 is FQNEAQ (reference sequence). V lost 8 bases and J 0 bases, leaving 26 bases between the germline ends. The CDR3 covers 18 residues. The CDR3 DNA is TGTGCCAGCTCGAACTGGGACTGGAGTACCAGCAGCTCCTACGAGCAGTACTTC. Translation gives CASSNWDWSTSSSYEQYF.

This chain connects TRBV2 to TRBJ2-3; perhaps TRBD2 as D (6 bases). Trimming pared 5 bases from V and 1 base from J, leaving 10 bases between. Per the germline V gene, CDR1 is SNHLY and CDR2 is FYNNEI. The CDR3 totals 14 residues. CDR3 sequence (DNA): TGTGCCAGCAGTCGGGGGATACGCACAGATACGCAGTATTTT. As protein: CASSRGIRTDTQYF.

This rearrangement joins TRBV20-1 to TRBJ2-3; D is possibly TRBD2 (5 bases). The CDR3 has 15 residues. Germline V lookup: CDR1 DFQATT, CDR2 SNEGSKA (reference sequence). Trimming took off 0 bases at V and 6 bases at J, with 16 bases between the two ends. The CDR3 sequence: CSARDGKSIGDTQYF. As DNA, the CDR3 is TGCAGTGCTAGAGACGGGAAGAGCATTGGGGATACGCAGTATTTT.

This clonotype turned up a few times. The V call is TRBV7-9, the J call TRBJ2-5, with D tentatively TRBD2 (6 bases). There are 20 residues in the CDR3. Germline CDR1 is SEHNR and CDR2 is FQNEAQ (reference sequence). V was trimmed by 2 bases and J by 5 bases, leaving 30 bases between them. DNA for the CDR3: TGTGCCAGCAGCTTAATCGGGCGGGGTGTCCCGCATGAGAATCGGGAGACCCAGTACTTC. Its protein is CASSLIGRGVPHENRETQYF.

V is TRBV20-1 and J is TRBJ2-5, with 10 nucleotides matching TRBD1. The J segment lost 7 bases and the V segment lost 7 bases, leaving 15 bases of the junction unmatched. Germline lookup yields CDR1 DFQATT and CDR2 SNEGSKA (reference sequence). This CDR3 has 15 amino acids. The CDR3 protein is CSVIPGQGSAVTQYF. DNA of the CDR3: TGCAGTGTCATCCCGGGACAGGGGTCCGCAGTGACCCAGTACTTC.

The V call is TRBV18, the J call TRBJ1-2; 10 bases agree with TRBD1. Trimming cost V 3 bases and J 6 bases; bases outside gene matches: 4. This CDR3 has 14 residues. The germline V gene has CDR1 KGHSH and CDR2 LQKENI. This CDR3 is CASSPSTGGDGYTF. In DNA form, the CDR3 reads TGTGCCAGCTCACCCTCGACAGGGGGCGATGGCTACACCTTC.

The rearrangement uses TRBV6-6 and TRBJ2-5, with TRBD2 matching over 10 bases. This CDR3 comprises 17 residues. Trimming at V came to 0 bases and at J to 4 bases, leaving 8 bases not matched to a gene. Germline V lookup: CDR1 MNHNY, CDR2 SVGAGI (reference sequence). The DNA of the CDR3 is TGTGCCAGCAGTTACTCGAATCGGCTAGCGGGAGTAGAGACCCAGTACTTC. Translation gives CASSYSNRLAGVETQYF.

This chain links TRBV4-2 with TRBJ1-6; D is unresolved. V lost 0 bases, J lost 9 bases, and 6 bases lay in between. Germline V gives CDR1 LGHNA, CDR2 YNFKEQ. The CDR3 spans 13 residues. CDR3 protein: CASSQDTGSPLHF. CDR3 nucleotides: TGTGCCAGCAGCCAAGATACTGGTTCACCCCTCCACTTT.

Comment on this clonotype: A clone one base away is much larger, so this may be a read error. The V gene is TRBV29-1, the J gene TRBJ2-7, with D tentatively TRBD1 (6 bases). Germline assignment: CDR1 SQVTM and CDR2 ANQGSEA. The ends were cut back, 6 bases at V and 6 bases at J, with 12 bases in the middle. The CDR3 extends over 11 amino acids. This chain's CDR3 is CSVGTSCEQYF. The CDR3 bases are TGCAGCGTCGGGACATCATGCGAGCAGTACTTC.

In this sample, this clonotype turned up a few times. The V and J genes are TRBV29-1 and TRBJ2-1; either TRBD1 or TRBD2 may supply D (6 bases each). The CDR3 is 16 residues long. Trimming shortened V by 4 bases and J by 8 bases, and 24 bases separated the two germline ends. Germline values: CDR1 SQVTM, CDR2 ANQGSEA. The CDR3 bases are TGCAGCGTTGGTGGAGGGGGGTTCGGGACGCTGGATGAGCAGTTCTTC. Its translation: CSVGGGGFGTLDEQFF.

CDR3 sequence: CSARDFLSGRAPNEQFF. CDR3 in DNA: TGCAGTGCTAGAGATTTTTTAAGCGGGAGGGCCCCTAATGAGCAGTTCTTC. V usage is TRBV20-1 and J usage is TRBJ2-1, with 10 bases that match TRBD2. V was clipped by 0 bases and J by 7 bases; unmatched bases: 12. This CDR3 comprises 17 residues. From germline, CDR1 is DFQATT and CDR2 SNEGSKA (reference sequence).

V and J are TRBV27 and TRBJ2-1; the D gene could be TRBD1 or TRBD2 (6 bases each). V gave up 6 bases and J gave up 2 bases, with 14 bases separating them. Germline assignment: CDR1 MNHEY and CDR2 SMNVEV (reference sequence). The CDR3 is 15 amino acids. The CDR3 loop is CASRNPGAAYNEQFF. CDR3 in DNA: TGTGCCAGCAGAAACCCGGGGGCAGCCTACAATGAGCAGTTCTTC.

This clonotype was observed a handful of times. The rearrangement uses TRBV27 and TRBJ1-1; no reliable D call. The V gene's germline CDR1 is MNHEY and CDR2 SMNVEV (reference sequence). With 5 bases removed from V and 7 bases from J, the gap between germline ends came to 8 bases. The CDR3 extends over 11 amino acids. CDR3 region: CASSTGLEAFF. In DNA, the CDR3 is TGTGCCAGCAGTACCGGACTTGAAGCTTTCTTT.

The gene calls are TRBV12-3 or TRBV12-4 and TRBJ1-1, with D unresolved. This CDR3 is built from 12 residues. Trimming removed 10 bases at V and 2 bases at J, with 11 bases between. The CDR3 loop reads CATTYGNTEAFF. CDR3 nucleotide sequence: TGTGCCACCACGTACGGAAACACTGAAGCTTTCTTT.

This clonotype came up a few times. V and J are TRBV29-1 and TRBJ2-3; 9 bases fit TRBD1. Trimming removed 5 bases from V and 4 bases from J; junction bases left unmatched: 13. The CDR3 covers 16 residues. Germline CDR1 SQVTM, CDR2 ANQGSEA. CDR3 region: CSVPPQLGQGADTQYF. CDR3 bases: TGCAGCGTTCCTCCCCAGTTGGGACAGGGCGCAGATACGCAGTATTTT.

The V call is TRBV6-5, the J call TRBJ2-1, with D maybe TRBD2 (6 bases). The CDR3 consists of 16 residues. With 6 bases removed from V and 6 bases from J, the gap between germline ends came to 21 bases. Germline CDR1 MNHEY, CDR2 SVGAGI. This chain's CDR3 is CASSSPWASESNEQFF. The CDR3 region has the DNA TGTGCCAGCAGCTCCCCCTGGGCTAGCGAGTCCAATGAGCAGTTCTTC.

The rearrangement joins TRBV20-1 to TRBJ1-2, with D uncertain. V was pared by 3 bases and J by 6 bases, with 17 bases between. Germline CDR1 and CDR2: DFQATT and SNEGSKA (reference sequence). CDR3 size: 14 residues. CDR3 residues: CSASKGNTEHGYTF. CDR3 DNA sequence: TGCAGTGCTAGCAAAGGGAACACGGAGCATGGCTACACCTTC.

The CDR3 reads CASSERVKGLAGGRSAYNEQFF. The CDR3 bases are TGTGCCAGCAGTGAAAGGGTGAAGGGACTAGCGGGAGGGAGAAGCGCCTACAATGAGCAGTTCTTC. This rearrangement joins TRBV6-1 to TRBJ2-1; 16 bases align to TRBD2. Trimming took 2 bases from V and 2 from J; bases not matched to a gene: 15. Germline V lookup: CDR1 MNHNS, CDR2 SASEGT. The CDR3 runs to 22 residues.

This sequence joins TRBV6-5 and TRBJ2-7, with a possible D match to TRBD2 (6 bases). This CDR3 is built from 15 residues. The V gene lost 4 bases and the J gene lost 3 bases, with 16 bases spanning the gap. CDR1 and CDR2 (germline): MNHEY, SVGAGI. This CDR3 reads CASSLGASDRYEQYF. In DNA, the CDR3 is TGTGCCAGCAGTTTAGGGGCTAGCGACCGCTACGAGCAGTACTTC.

This clonotype was recorded a few times. The chain has TRBV18 and TRBJ1-2; no clear D. CDR1 and CDR2 from the germline V gene are KGHSH and LQKENI. V was cut by 6 bases and J by 0 bases, with 11 bases left in between. The CDR3 sequence is 14 residues long. In nucleotides, the CDR3 is TGTGCCAGCTCTCCAAGCGGGACTAACTATGGCTACACCTTC. This encodes CASSPSGTNYGYTF.

The gene calls are TRBV20-1 and TRBJ2-7; D remains unclear. The germline CDR1 and CDR2 sequences are DFQATT and SNEGSKA (reference sequence). The CDR3 loop spans 14 amino acids. V was clipped by 0 bases and J by 0 bases, with 9 bases between them. The CDR3 DNA reads as TGCAGTGCTAGAGATTACGCAGGCTCCTACGAGCAGTACTTC. Its translation: CSARDYAGSYEQYF.

The genes are TRBV2 and TRBJ1-1; D perhaps matches TRBD1 (5 bases). The CDR3 sequence is 13 residues long. V shed 6 bases and J shed 0 bases, with 8 bases lying between them. The germline V gene encodes CDR1 SNHLY and CDR2 FYNNEI. As DNA, the CDR3 is TGTGCCAGCAGGACAGACATGAACACTGAAGCTTTCTTT. This sequence encodes CASRTDMNTEAFF.

V is TRBV27 and J is TRBJ2-1; D is perhaps TRBD1 (6 bases). V lost 3 bases, J lost 6 bases, and 9 bases lay in between. The CDR3 loop spans 13 amino acids. Per the germline V gene, CDR1 is MNHEY and CDR2 is SMNVEV (reference sequence). The CDR3 protein is CASSFTQGNEQFF. In DNA, the CDR3 is TGTGCCAGCAGTTTTACACAGGGCAATGAGCAGTTCTTC.

The rearrangement links TRBV20-1 to TRBJ2-7; 13 bases map to TRBD2. V shed 3 bases and J 3 bases; nucleotides not matched to a gene: 5. CDR1 DFQATT and CDR2 SNEGSKA come from the germline V gene (reference sequence). The CDR3 totals 15 residues. The CDR3 spells CSASRTSGRNYEQYF. The CDR3 coding sequence is TGCAGTGCTAGCCGGACTAGCGGGAGAAACTACGAGCAGTACTTC.

The table lists this clonotype with a few counts. The chain links TRBV4-3 to TRBJ2-7; D is ambiguous. This CDR3 comprises 15 residues. The germline V gene encodes CDR1 LGHNA and CDR2 YSLEER. Trimming took off 1 base at V and 0 bases at J, with 10 bases between the two ends. CDR3 protein: CASSQGVGFSYEQYF. Here the CDR3 DNA reads TGCGCCAGCAGCCAAGGAGTCGGGTTCTCCTACGAGCAGTACTTC.